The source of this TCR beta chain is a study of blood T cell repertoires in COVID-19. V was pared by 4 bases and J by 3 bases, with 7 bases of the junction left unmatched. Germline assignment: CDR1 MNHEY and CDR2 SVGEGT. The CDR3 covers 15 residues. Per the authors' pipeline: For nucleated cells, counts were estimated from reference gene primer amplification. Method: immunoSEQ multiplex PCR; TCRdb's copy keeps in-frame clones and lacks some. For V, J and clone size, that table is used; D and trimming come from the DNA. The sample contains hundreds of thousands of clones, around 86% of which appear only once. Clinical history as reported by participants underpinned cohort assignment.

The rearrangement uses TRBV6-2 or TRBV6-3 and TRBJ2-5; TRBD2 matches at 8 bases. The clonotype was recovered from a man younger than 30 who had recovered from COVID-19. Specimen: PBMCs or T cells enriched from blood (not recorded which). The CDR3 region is CASSSGGGSKETQYF. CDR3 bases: TGTGCCAGCAGTTCTGGCGGGGGGTCCAAAGAGACCCAGTACTTC.